This T cell receptor beta chain was captured by sequencing in a study of shared clonotypes between healthy human individuals. Looking at the study overall: Plates per donor: three CD4 naive, three CD4 memory, two CD8 naive, one CD8 memory. Study conclusions and caveats: Naive subsets generally had larger estimated richness than memory subsets. Around 5% of naive CD4 clonotypes were common to a few donors. Among donors, sharing of clonotypes was expected to be affected by sequencing depth.

About this clone: Antigen unknown.

Clones were read by immunoSEQ multiplex PCR, and TCRdb kept only the in-frame ones, dropping some. The table has some 2.1 million clones, roughly 94% seen once. Germline V gene sequence: CDR1 SEHNR, CDR2 FQNEAQ (reference sequence). V was trimmed by 5 bases and J by 5 bases, leaving 21 bases between them. The CDR3 runs to 16 residues. The sequence came from a man between 18 and 35 years old in good health. The sample taken for sequencing was naive CD4+ T cells sorted from blood. The sample's subset: CD45RA+ positively selected. This sequence joins TRBV7-9 and TRBJ2-5; TRBD1 might be the D (5 bases). The CDR3 here is CASSARQRQSGETQYF. DNA of the CDR3: TGTGCCAGCAGCGCGAGACAAAGACAGTCTGGGGAGACCCAGTACTTC.